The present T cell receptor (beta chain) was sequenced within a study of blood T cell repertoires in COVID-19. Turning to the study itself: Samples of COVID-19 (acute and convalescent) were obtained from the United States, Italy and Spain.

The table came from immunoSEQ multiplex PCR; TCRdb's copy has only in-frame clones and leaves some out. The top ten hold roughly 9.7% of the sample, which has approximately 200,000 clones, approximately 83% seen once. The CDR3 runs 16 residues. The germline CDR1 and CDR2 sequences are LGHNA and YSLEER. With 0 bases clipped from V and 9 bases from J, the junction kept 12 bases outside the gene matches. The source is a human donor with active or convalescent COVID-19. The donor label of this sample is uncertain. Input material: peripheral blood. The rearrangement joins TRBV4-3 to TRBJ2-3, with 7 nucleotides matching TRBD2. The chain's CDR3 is CASSQDRPAGEGTQYF. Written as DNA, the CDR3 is TGCGCCAGCAGCCAAGATCGGCCCGCGGGGGAGGGGACGCAGTATTTT.